Below, 14 T cell receptor beta chains from the same sample are listed, as sequenced in a study of OX40 agonist ivuxolimab in advanced cancers. Generated by immunoSEQ multiplex PCR, the TCRdb table keeps only in-frame clones and is missing some. The table shows about 28,000 clones, with more than 75% occurring only once. Sequencing used CD4+ or CD8+ T cells sorted from blood, obtained in a trial of the OX40 agonist ivuxolimab. The receptors come from an adult with an advanced solid tumor such as melanoma, head and neck, liver or kidney cancer.

V and J are TRBV7-9 and TRBJ2-7; no clear D. The ends were cut back, 5 bases at V and 2 bases at J, with 13 bases in the middle. CDR3 size: 14 residues. Per the germline V gene, CDR1 is SEHNR and CDR2 is FQNEAQ (reference sequence). The CDR3 region has the DNA TGTGCCAGCAGCCCCCCACGGGCTGCCTACGAGCAGTACTTC. It is translated as CASSPPRAAYEQYF.

V gene TRBV19 combines with J gene TRBJ2-1, with 14 bases fitting TRBD2. The CDR3 is 14 residues long. Looked up from germline, CDR1 is LNHDA and CDR2 is SQIVND (reference sequence). Trimming removed 8 bases from V and 6 bases from J; junction bases left unmatched: 3. The CDR3 region has the DNA TGTGCCAGTTCGGGACTAGCGGGAGCCAATGAGCAGTTCTTC. Residues: CASSGLAGANEQFF.

CDR3 region: CASSYSQGKGNEQFF. In nucleotides, the CDR3 is TGTGCCAGCAGTTACTCGCAGGGGAAGGGCAATGAGCAGTTCTTC. The chain uses TRBV6-5 and TRBJ2-1; tentative D call: TRBD1 (6 bases). The ends were cut back, 0 bases at V and 6 bases at J, with 12 bases in the middle. The germline V gene has CDR1 MNHEY and CDR2 SVGAGI. The CDR3 has 15 residues.

This rearrangement joins TRBV6-5 to TRBJ2-7; TRBD2 might be the D (5 bases). Deletions cut 7 bases from V and 0 bases from J, with 10 bases between. The germline V gene encodes CDR1 MNHEY and CDR2 SVGAGI. The CDR3 runs to 13 residues. This chain's CDR3 is CASTTGGSYEQYF. The DNA of the CDR3 is TGTGCCAGCACGACCGGAGGCTCCTACGAGCAGTACTTC.

The chain is built from TRBV6-1 and TRBJ1-3; TRBD1 is a possible D gene (6 bases). CDR3 size: 15 residues. Per the germline V gene, CDR1 is MNHNS and CDR2 is SASEGT. With 1 base removed from V and 0 bases from J, the gap between germline ends came to 7 bases. DNA of the CDR3: TGTGCCAGCAGTGAAGGAGGGGGCTCTGGAAACACCATATATTTT. This sequence encodes CASSEGGGSGNTIYF.

The rearrangement joins TRBV2 to TRBJ2-3; D is perhaps TRBD1 or TRBD2 (6 bases each). The CDR3 extends over 13 amino acids. Looked up from germline, CDR1 is SNHLY and CDR2 is FYNNEI. V was clipped by 5 bases and J by 4 bases, with 10 bases between them. In nucleotides, the CDR3 is TGTGCCAGCAGTAATAGGGGGGCAGATACGCAGTATTTT. This sequence encodes CASSNRGADTQYF. Full variable domain (remainder filled in from reference TRBV2 and TRBJ2-3): EPEVTQTPSHQVTQMGQEVILRCVPISNHLYFYWYRQILGQKVEFLVSFYNNEISEKSEIFDDQFSVERPDGSNFTLKIRSTKLEDSAMYFCASSNRGADTQYFGPGTRLTVL.

This clone was seen only a few times. This chain joins TRBV2 and TRBJ2-7; D unresolved. The CDR3 is 12 residues long. Germline V lookup: CDR1 SNHLY, CDR2 FYNNEI. V shed 8 bases and J shed 3 bases, with 11 bases lying between them. The DNA for the CDR3 is TGTGCCAGCCAAGGAGCGTTCTACGAGCAGTACTTC. Translation gives CASQGAFYEQYF.

In nucleotides, the CDR3 is TGCGCCAGCAGCCAAAGGCTAGGGACAGGGGGGAAAAACATTCAGTACTTC. Translating gives CASSQRLGTGGKNIQYF. V is TRBV4-1 and J is TRBJ2-4; 11 nucleotides match TRBD1. V trimming: 2 bases; J trimming: 4 bases; junction bases outside the gene matches: 7. This CDR3 spans 17 amino acids. Germline values: CDR1 MGHRA, CDR2 YSYEKL.

The V call is TRBV7-3, the J call TRBJ2-4; D gene ambiguous. The V end lost 2 bases, the J end lost 0 bases, and 5 bases lay between the germline ends. The germline V gene encodes CDR1 SGHTA and CDR2 FQGTGA. This CDR3 comprises 14 residues. The CDR3 reads CASSLQLAKNIQYF. CDR3 nucleotide sequence: TGTGCCAGCAGCTTACAGCTAGCCAAAAACATTCAGTACTTC.

The chain carries TRBV5-1 and TRBJ2-3; 10 nucleotides agree with TRBD2. The CDR3 is 15 amino acids. Germline lookup yields CDR1 SGHRS and CDR2 YFSETQ. With V trimmed by 3 bases and J by 2 bases, 3 bases remained unmatched. CDR3 sequence (DNA): TGCGCCAGCAGCTCGGGACTAGCGATCACAGATACGCAGTATTTT. This gives the protein CASSSGLAITDTQYF.

The chain employs TRBV6-1 and TRBJ1-5; 7 bases match TRBD1. The CDR3 runs to 15 residues. V shed 6 bases, J shed 3 bases, and the junction held 8 bases outside the gene matches. CDR1 and CDR2 from the germline V gene are MNHNS and SASEGT. The CDR3 here is CASRSRTGVNQPQHF. For the CDR3, the DNA is TGTGCCAGCAGATCTAGGACAGGAGTCAATCAGCCCCAGCATTTT.

The chain joins TRBV7-9 to TRBJ2-5; TRBD2 matches 9 bases. Trimming took 7 bases from V and 0 from J; bases not matched to a gene: 6. The CDR3 contains 15 residues. Looked up from germline, CDR1 is SEHNR and CDR2 is FQNEAQ (reference sequence). The CDR3 spells CASNPSGRYQETQYF. In DNA, the CDR3 is TGTGCCAGCAACCCAAGCGGGAGGTACCAAGAGACCCAGTACTTC.

This clone was seen a handful of times. This chain links TRBV28 with TRBJ2-7, with 8 bases matching TRBD2. V lost 5 bases and J lost 5; bases outside the gene matches: 8. This CDR3 has 14 amino acids. Germline V gives CDR1 MDHEN, CDR2 SYDVKM. The CDR3 nucleotides read TGTGCCAGCAGTCTCGCCGACGGGAGGGACGAGCAGTACTTC. It encodes CASSLADGRDEQYF.

This clone showed up just once. The rearrangement joins TRBV7-8 to TRBJ2-5; D unclear. V was pared by 5 bases and J by 5 bases, with 15 bases between. There are 14 residues in the CDR3. Germline values: CDR1 SGHVS, CDR2 FQNEAQ. In DNA, the CDR3 is TGTGCCAGCAGCCCATCTCCGGTCCGGGAGACCCAGTACTTC. Translated: CASSPSPVRETQYF.